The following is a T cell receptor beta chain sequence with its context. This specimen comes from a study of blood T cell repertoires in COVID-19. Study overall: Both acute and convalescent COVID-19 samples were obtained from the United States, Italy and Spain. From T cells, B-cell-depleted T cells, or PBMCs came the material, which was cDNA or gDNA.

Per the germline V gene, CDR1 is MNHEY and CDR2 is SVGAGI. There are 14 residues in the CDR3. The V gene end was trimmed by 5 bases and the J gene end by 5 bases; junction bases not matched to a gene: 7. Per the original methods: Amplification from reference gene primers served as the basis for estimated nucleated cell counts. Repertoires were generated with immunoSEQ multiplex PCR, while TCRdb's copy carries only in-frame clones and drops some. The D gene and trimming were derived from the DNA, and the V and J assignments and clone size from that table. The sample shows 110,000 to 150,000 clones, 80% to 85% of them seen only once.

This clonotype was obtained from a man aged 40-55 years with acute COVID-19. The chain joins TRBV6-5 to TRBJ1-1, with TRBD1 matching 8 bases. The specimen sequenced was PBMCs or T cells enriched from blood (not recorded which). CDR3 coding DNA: TGTGCCAGCAGTAAGGGACAGGACGGAACTGAAGCTTTCTTT. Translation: CASSKGQDGTEAFF.